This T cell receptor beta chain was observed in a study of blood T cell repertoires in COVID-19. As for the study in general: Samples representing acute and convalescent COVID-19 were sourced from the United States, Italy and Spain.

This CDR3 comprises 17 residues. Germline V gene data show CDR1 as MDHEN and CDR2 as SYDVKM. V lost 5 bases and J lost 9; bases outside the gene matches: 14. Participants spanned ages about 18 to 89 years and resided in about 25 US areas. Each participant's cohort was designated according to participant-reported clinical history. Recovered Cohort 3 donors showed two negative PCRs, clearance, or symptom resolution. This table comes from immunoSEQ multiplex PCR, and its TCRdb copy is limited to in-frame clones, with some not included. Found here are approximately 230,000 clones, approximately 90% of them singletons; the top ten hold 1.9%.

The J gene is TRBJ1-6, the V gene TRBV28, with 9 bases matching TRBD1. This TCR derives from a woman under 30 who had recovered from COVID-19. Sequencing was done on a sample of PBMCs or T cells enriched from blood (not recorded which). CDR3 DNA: TGTGCCAGCAGTACTAGTTTCGGTACAGGGGGCCGTTCACCCCTCCACTTT. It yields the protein CASSTSFGTGGRSPLHF.